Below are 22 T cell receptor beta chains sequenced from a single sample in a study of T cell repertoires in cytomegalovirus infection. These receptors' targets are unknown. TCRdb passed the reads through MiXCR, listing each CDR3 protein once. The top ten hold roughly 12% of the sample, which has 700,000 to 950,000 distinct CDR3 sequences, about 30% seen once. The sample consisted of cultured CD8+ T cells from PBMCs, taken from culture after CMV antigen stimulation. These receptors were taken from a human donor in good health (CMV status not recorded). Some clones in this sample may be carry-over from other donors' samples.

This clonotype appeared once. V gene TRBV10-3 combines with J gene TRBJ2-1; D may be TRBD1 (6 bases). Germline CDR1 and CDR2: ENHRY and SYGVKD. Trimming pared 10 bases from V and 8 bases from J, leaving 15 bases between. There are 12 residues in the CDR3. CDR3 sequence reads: CATQGSSDEQFF. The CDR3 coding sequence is TGTGCCACACAGGGTAGTAGCGATGAGCAGTTCTTC.

The CDR3 bases are TGTGCCAGCAGCTCAGCTCGGCGAATTAGCGATCGGAATGAGCAGTTCTTC. Translated: CASSSARRISDRNEQFF. The chain links TRBV7-6 to TRBJ2-1, with D perhaps matching TRBD2 (5 bases). The V end was cut by 4 bases, the J end by 7 bases, with 23 bases between. CDR3 length equals 17 residues. Germline V CDR1 and CDR2: SGHVS, FNYEAQ.

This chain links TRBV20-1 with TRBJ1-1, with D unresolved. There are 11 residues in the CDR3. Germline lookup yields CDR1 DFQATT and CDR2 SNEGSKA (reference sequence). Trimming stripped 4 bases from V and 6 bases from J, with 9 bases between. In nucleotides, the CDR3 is TGCAGTGCTATGGCAGGACCTGAAGCTTTCTTT. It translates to CSAMAGPEAFF.

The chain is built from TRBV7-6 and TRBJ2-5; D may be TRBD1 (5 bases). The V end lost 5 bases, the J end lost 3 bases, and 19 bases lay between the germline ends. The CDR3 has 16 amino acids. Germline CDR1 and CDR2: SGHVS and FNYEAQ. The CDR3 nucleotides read TGTGCCAGCAGCCTTAGAGGACAAGGCCTGAAAGAGACCCAGTACTTC. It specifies CASSLRGQGLKETQYF.

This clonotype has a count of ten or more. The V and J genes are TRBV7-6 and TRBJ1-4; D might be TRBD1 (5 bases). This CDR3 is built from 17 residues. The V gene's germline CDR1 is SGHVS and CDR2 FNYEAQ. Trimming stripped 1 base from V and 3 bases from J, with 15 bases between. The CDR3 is CASSLEVATGPNEKLFF. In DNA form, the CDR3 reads TGTGCCAGCAGCTTAGAGGTCGCCACGGGACCTAATGAAAAACTGTTTTTT.

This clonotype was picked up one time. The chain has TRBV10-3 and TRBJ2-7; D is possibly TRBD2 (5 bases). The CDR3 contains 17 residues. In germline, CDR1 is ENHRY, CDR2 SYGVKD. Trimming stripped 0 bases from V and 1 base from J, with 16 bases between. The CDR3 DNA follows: TGTGCCATCAGTGAGTCGTATGGGTCAACGGGATCCTACGAGCAGTACGTC. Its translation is CAISESYGSTGSYEQYV.

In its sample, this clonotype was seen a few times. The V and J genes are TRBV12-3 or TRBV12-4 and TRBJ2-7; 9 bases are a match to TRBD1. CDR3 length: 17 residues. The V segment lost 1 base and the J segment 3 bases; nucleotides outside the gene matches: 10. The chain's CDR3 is CASSLEGRQGDLYEQYV. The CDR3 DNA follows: TGTGCCAGCAGTTTAGAGGGGAGACAGGGGGATCTCTACGAGCAGTACGTC.

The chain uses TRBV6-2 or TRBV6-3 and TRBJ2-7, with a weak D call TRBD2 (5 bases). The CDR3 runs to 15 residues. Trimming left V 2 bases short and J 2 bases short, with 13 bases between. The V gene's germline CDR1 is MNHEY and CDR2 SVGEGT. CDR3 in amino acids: CASSYEDFLAYEQYF. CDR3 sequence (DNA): TGTGCCAGCAGTTACGAGGACTTCTTGGCCTACGAGCAGTACTTC.

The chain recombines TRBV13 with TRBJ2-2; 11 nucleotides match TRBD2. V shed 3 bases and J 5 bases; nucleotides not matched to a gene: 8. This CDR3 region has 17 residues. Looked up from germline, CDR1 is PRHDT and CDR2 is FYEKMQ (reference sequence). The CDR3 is CASSFRTSGWITGELFF. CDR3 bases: TGTGCCAGCAGCTTCAGGACTAGCGGGTGGATTACCGGGGAGCTGTTTTTT. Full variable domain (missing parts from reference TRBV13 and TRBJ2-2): AAGVIQSPRHLIKEKRETATLKCYPIPRHDTVYWYQQGPGQDPQFLISFYEKMQSDKGSIPDRFSAQQFSDYHSELNMSSLELGDSALYFCASSFRTSGWITGELFFGEGSRLTVL.

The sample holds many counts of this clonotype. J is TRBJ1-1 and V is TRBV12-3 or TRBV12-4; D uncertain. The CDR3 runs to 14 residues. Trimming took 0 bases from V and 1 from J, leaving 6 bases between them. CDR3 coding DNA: TGTGCCAGCAGTTTAGCGCCTGGGAACACTGAAGCTTTCTTT. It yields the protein CASSLAPGNTEAFF.

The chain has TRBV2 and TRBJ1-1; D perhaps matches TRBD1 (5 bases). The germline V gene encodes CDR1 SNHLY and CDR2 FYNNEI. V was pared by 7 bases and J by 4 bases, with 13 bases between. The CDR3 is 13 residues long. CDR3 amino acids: CASKSGRGTEAFF. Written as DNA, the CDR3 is TGTGCCAGCAAATCAGGGAGAGGCACTGAAGCTTTCTTT.

CDR3 sequence: CASSYPGQGGAGELFF. In DNA, the CDR3 is TGTGCCAGCAGTTACCCAGGACAGGGTGGAGCCGGGGAGCTGTTTTTT. V is TRBV6-5 and J is TRBJ2-2; 8 bases match TRBD1. With 2 bases clipped from V and 6 bases from J, the junction kept 8 bases outside the gene matches. CDR1 MNHEY and CDR2 SVGAGI come from the germline V gene. This CDR3 has 16 amino acids.

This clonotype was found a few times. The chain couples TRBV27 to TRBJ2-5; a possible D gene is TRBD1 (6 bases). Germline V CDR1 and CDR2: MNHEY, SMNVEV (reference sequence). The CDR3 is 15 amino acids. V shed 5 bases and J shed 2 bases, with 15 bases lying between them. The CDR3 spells CASSPFGQIQETQYF. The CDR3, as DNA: TGTGCCAGCAGTCCGTTTGGACAGATTCAAGAGACCCAGTACTTC.

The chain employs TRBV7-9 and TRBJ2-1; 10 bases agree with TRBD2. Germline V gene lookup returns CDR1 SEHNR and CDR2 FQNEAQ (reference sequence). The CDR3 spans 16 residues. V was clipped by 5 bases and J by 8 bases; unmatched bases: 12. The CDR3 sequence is CASSPQAGGPKDEQFF. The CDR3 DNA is TGTGCCAGCAGCCCTCAAGCGGGGGGGCCTAAGGATGAGCAGTTCTTC.

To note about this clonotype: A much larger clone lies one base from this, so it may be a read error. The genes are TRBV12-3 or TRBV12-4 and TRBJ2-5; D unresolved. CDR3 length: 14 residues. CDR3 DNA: TGTGTCAGCAGTAAGGACGGTGCCCAAGAGACCCAGTACTTC. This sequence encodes CVSSKDGAQETQYF.

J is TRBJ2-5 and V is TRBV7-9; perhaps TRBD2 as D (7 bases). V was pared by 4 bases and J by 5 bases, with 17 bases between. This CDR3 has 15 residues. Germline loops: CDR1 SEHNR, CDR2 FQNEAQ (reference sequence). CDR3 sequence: CASSYGGGGAETQYF. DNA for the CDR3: TGTGCCAGCAGCTATGGAGGGGGGGGCGCGGAGACCCAGTACTTC.

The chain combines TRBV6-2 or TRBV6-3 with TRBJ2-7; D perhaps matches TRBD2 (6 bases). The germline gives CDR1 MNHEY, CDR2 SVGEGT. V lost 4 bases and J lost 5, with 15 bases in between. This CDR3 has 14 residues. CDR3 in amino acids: CASSFIGWGDEQYV. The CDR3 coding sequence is TGTGCCAGCAGTTTCATTGGTTGGGGGGACGAGCAGTACGTC.

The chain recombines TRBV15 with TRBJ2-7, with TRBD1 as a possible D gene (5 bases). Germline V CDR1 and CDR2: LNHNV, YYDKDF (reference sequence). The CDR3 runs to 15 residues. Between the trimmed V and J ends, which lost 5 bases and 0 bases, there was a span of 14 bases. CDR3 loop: CATSVSRVSSYEQYF. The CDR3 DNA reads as TGTGCCACCAGCGTAAGCAGGGTGAGCTCCTACGAGCAGTACTTC.

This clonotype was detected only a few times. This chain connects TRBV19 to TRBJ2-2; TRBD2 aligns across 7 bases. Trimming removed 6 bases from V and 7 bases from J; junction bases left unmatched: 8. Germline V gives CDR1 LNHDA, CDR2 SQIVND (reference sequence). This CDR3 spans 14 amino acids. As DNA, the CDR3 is TGTGCCAGTAGCCCGGGACTATGGGGCGGGGAGCTGTTTTTT. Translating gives CASSPGLWGGELFF.

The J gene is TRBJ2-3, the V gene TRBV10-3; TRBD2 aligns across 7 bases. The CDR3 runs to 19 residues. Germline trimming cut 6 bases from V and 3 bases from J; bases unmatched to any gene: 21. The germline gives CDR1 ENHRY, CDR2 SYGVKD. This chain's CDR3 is CAIRKRKFQKGGDTDTQYF. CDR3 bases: TGTGCCATCAGGAAAAGAAAATTCCAAAAGGGAGGGGATACAGATACGCAGTATTTT.

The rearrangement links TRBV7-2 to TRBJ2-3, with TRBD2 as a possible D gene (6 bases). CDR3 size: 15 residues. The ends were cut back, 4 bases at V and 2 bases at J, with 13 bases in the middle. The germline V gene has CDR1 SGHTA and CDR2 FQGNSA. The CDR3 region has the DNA TGTGCCAGCAGCTGGGACTGGATCCCCACAGATACGCAGTATTTT. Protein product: CASSWDWIPTDTQYF.

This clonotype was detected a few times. The CDR3 sequence is CASSWTTPATGELFF. The DNA for the CDR3 is TGTGCCAGCAGTTGGACAACCCCCGCCACCGGGGAGCTGTTTTTT. The V gene is TRBV6-5, the J gene TRBJ2-2; maybe TRBD1 (5 bases). The germline V gene has CDR1 MNHEY and CDR2 SVGAGI. The V and J ends lost 4 bases and 4 bases respectively, with 13 bases between them. The CDR3 runs to 15 residues.